This entry lists 7 T cell receptor beta chains sequenced from one sample in a study of control samples from healthy donors and cancer patients. The method was immunoSEQ multiplex PCR; TCRdb's version includes in-frame clones alone and lacks a portion of them. The sample records tens of thousands of clones, around four fifths being singletons. Material: blood. The receptors derive from a man in his thirties or forties in good health.

The genes are TRBV5-5 and TRBJ2-7; no definite D call. Germline loops: CDR1 SGHKS, CDR2 YYEKEE (reference sequence). The CDR3 totals 12 residues. The germline V and J ends were trimmed by 0 bases and 6 bases, with 7 bases remaining between them. CDR3 sequence: CASSLEVGEQYF. CDR3 DNA sequence: TGTGCCAGCAGCTTGGAGGTTGGCGAGCAGTACTTC.

Sample share makes this clone medium-sized. The chain has TRBV6-6 and TRBJ1-1, with D unclear. CDR1 MNHNY and CDR2 SVGAGI come from the germline V gene (reference sequence). The CDR3 totals 13 residues. Trimming shortened V by 2 bases and J by 1 base, and 5 bases separated the two germline ends. The CDR3 nucleotides are TGTGCCAGCAGTTACGGGAGGAACACTGAAGCTTTCTTT. It yields the protein CASSYGRNTEAFF.

This clone appeared once. The chain carries TRBV14 and TRBJ2-1; 7 bases are a match to TRBD2. In germline, CDR1 is SGHDN, CDR2 FVKESK. V was pared by 2 bases and J by 7 bases, with 2 bases of the junction left unmatched. The CDR3 is made up of 13 amino acids. CDR3 nucleotides: TGTGCCAGCAGCCAATGGGGGGGGAATGAGCAGTTCTTC. This sequence encodes CASSQWGGNEQFF.

The chain couples TRBV6-5 to TRBJ1-2; maybe TRBD1 (5 bases). The germline gives CDR1 MNHEY, CDR2 SVGAGI. This CDR3 contains 13 residues. The V end was cut by 8 bases, the J end by 2 bases, with 12 bases between. CDR3 coding DNA: TGTGCCAGCTTCATGGGGGGGAACTATGGCTACACCTTC. Translation: CASFMGGNYGYTF.

The chain employs TRBV30 and TRBJ1-6; perhaps TRBD1 as D (5 bases). This CDR3 spans 14 amino acids. Germline loops: CDR1 GTSNPN, CDR2 SVGIG (reference sequence). V was pared by 0 bases and J by 8 bases, with 11 bases between. In DNA, the CDR3 is TGTGCCTGGAGTGTACGGGGGGGAGATTCACCCCTCCACTTT. Protein: CAWSVRGGDSPLHF.

The rearrangement links TRBV18 to TRBJ2-3; 9 bases line up with TRBD2. V lost 3 bases to trimming and J lost 1 base; unmatched junction nucleotides: 11. Looked up from germline, CDR1 is KGHSH and CDR2 is LQKENI. The CDR3 length is 18 residues. The DNA for the CDR3 is TGTGCCAGCTCACCGGCTGTGTGGCGGGGGGGTGGCACAGATACGCAGTATTTT. The encoded protein is CASSPAVWRGGGTDTQYF.

V usage is TRBV5-1 and J usage is TRBJ2-7, with 7 positions matching TRBD1. Germline assignment: CDR1 SGHRS and CDR2 YFSETQ. This CDR3 contains 15 residues. With 0 bases clipped from V and 3 bases from J, the junction kept 6 bases outside the gene matches. The DNA of the CDR3 is TGCGCCAGCAGCTTGGCCCCGGGACAGCGCTACGAGCAGTACTTC. Its translation is CASSLAPGQRYEQYF. The whole variable domain, filled in from reference TRBV5-1 and TRBJ2-7, reads KAGVTQTPRYLIKTRGQQVTLSCSPISGHRSVSWYQQTPGQGLQFLFEYFSETQRNKGNFPGRFSGRQFSNSRSEMNVSTLELGDSALYLCASSLAPGQRYEQYFGPGTRLTVT.